These 2 T cell receptor beta chains were sequenced from one sample in a study of shared clonotypes between healthy human individuals. Naive CD8 cells were CD45RO-negative, positively selected for CCR7, excluding terminally differentiated effector memory CD45RA+ cells. Libraries were prepared by immunoSEQ multiplex PCR; TCRdb keeps only in-frame clonotypes and omits some of them. This table has 1.5 million to 2.5 million clones, 85% to 95% appearing once. The sample taken for sequencing was naive CD8+ T cells sorted from blood. The receptors shown here come from a man aged 18-30 years in good health.

This clone was counted only a few times. The chain combines TRBV6-5 with TRBJ1-6; D is unresolved. The germline V gene has CDR1 MNHEY and CDR2 SVGAGI. V shed 1 base and J shed 7 bases, with 8 bases lying between them. The CDR3 consists of 14 residues. This CDR3 reads CASSYFLGNSPLHF. For the CDR3, the DNA is TGTGCCAGCAGTTACTTTTTGGGGAATTCACCCCTCCACTTT.

The chain is built from TRBV14 and TRBJ2-7, with no clear D. Per the germline V gene, CDR1 is SGHDN and CDR2 is FVKESK. The CDR3 contains 16 residues. V lost 2 bases, J lost 3 bases, and 17 bases lay in between. CDR3 protein: CASSQRSSRGIYEQYF. The CDR3 bases are TGTGCCAGCAGCCAACGCTCGTCCAGAGGAATCTACGAGCAGTACTTC.